This is a list of T cell receptor beta chains from one sample in a study of OX40 agonist ivuxolimab in advanced cancers. Only in-frame clones appear in the TCRdb table, and some are missing; sequencing was by immunoSEQ multiplex PCR. There are approximately 54,000 clones in the sample; about 91% occur only once, and 7.5% to 9.5% lies in the top ten. Material: CD4+ or CD8+ T cells sorted from blood, obtained in a trial of the OX40 agonist ivuxolimab. These receptors originate from an adult with an advanced solid tumor such as melanoma, head and neck, liver or kidney cancer. Both conserved end residues are trimmed from each CDR3. The order of the fields is J gene, clone size, D gene, V gene, CDR3 protein. The D gene is left open where the match is weak. Not all rows give a size; the values are once, few, many and, for expanded clones, a class.

J: TRBJ1-2
size: .
D: TRBD1
V: TRBV5-6
CDR3: ASSGRQGVSGYT

J: TRBJ2-7
size: .
D: .
V: TRBV4-3
CDR3: ASSQEETGSYEQY

J: TRBJ2-3
size: .
D: .
V: TRBV28
CDR3: ASSPGLASTDTQY

J: TRBJ1-1
size: .
D: TRBD1
V: TRBV4-3
CDR3: ASSQGTGVGNTEAF

J: TRBJ2-7
size: once
D: .
V: TRBV4-1
CDR3: ASSQGEWADEQY

J: TRBJ1-6
size: .
D: TRBD1
V: TRBV23-1
CDR3: ASSLLTGPASPLH

J: TRBJ2-3
size: .
D: .
V: TRBV19
CDR3: ASSITGYTSTDTQY

J: .
size: .
D: TRBD1
V: TRBV4-1
CDR3: ASSPIGGDREYEQY

J: TRBJ1-3
size: .
D: .
V: TRBV14
CDR3: ASSQGSPGNTIY

J: TRBJ1-2
size: .
D: TRBD1
V: TRBV30
CDR3: AWSSGGGGYGYT

J: TRBJ2-7
size: .
D: .
V: TRBV18
CDR3: ASSPGGGPYEQY

J: TRBJ1-4
size: .
D: .
V: TRBV28
CDR3: ASSSLGVLANEKLF

J: TRBJ2-3
size: .
D: TRBD1
V: TRBV2
CDR3: ASNPTGGVTDTQY

J: TRBJ1-1
size: .
D: .
V: TRBV7-9
CDR3: ASSIQTAEAF

J: TRBJ1-6
size: medium-sized
D: .
V: TRBV7-9
CDR3: ASSPGNSPLH

J: TRBJ2-1
size: .
D: .
V: TRBV28
CDR3: ASSLSRLGPRFYNEQF

J: TRBJ1-2
size: once
D: TRBD1
V: TRBV27
CDR3: ASSLGQGDQNGYT

J: .
size: .
D: .
V: TRBV29-1
CDR3: SVEVTAPYEQY

J: TRBJ1-1
size: .
D: .
V: TRBV4-3
CDR3: ASSQGVGMGTEAF

J: TRBJ2-5
size: .
D: .
V: TRBV7-6
CDR3: ASSLAVGRETQY

J: TRBJ2-1
size: .
D: TRBD1
V: TRBV7-3
CDR3: ASSLWTGPNEQF

J: TRBJ1-1
size: .
D: .
V: TRBV14
CDR3: ASSQGWNTEAF

J: TRBJ1-1
size: .
D: TRBD1
V: TRBV19
CDR3: ASSKTGGFFTEAF

J: TRBJ1-1
size: .
D: .
V: TRBV2
CDR3: ASSEAGYGAEAF

J: TRBJ2-2
size: .
D: .
V: TRBV5-6
CDR3: ASSLFPGELF

J: TRBJ1-1
size: .
D: .
V: TRBV6-5
CDR3: ASSYAPSAGDTEAF

J: TRBJ1-2
size: .
D: TRBD1
V: TRBV4-1
CDR3: ASSPRQGVLWSGYT

J: TRBJ1-1
size: .
D: .
V: TRBV5-4
CDR3: ASSLTGNTEAF

J: TRBJ2-7
size: .
D: .
V: TRBV4-3
CDR3: ASSRTQGPEEQY